This T cell receptor beta chain was sequenced for a study of CD8 T cells in ankylosing spondylitis. Between the trimmed V and J ends, which lost 0 bases and 3 bases, there was a span of 13 bases. The CDR3 sequence is 15 residues long. Per germline, CDR1 SGDLS and CDR2 YYNGEE. The study's findings and limits: A TCR beta motif of 8 or 9 highly homologous variants appeared characteristic of ankylosing spondylitis blood. Past studies reported some motif variants in reactive arthritis synovial fluid and blood.

Quantitative 5'-RACE was performed with molecular barcodes, and it yielded the TCR beta libraries. TCRdb processed the 5' RACE reads anew with MiXCR; each CDR3 protein has one entry. Among 9,500 to 10,000 distinct CDR3 sequences listed, approximately 5.9% were seen once. This clonotype counts as medium-sized. Its antigen is not known. The receptor comes from a female donor with ankylosing spondylitis or in good health (not recorded which). The material sequenced was blood, either unsorted or a sorted T cell fraction (not recorded which). The chain couples TRBV9 to TRBJ2-7; no clear D gene. The CDR3 loop is CASSVDGRPRYEQYF. The CDR3 coding sequence is TGTGCCAGCAGCGTAGACGGCAGGCCTCGCTACGAGCAGTACTTC.